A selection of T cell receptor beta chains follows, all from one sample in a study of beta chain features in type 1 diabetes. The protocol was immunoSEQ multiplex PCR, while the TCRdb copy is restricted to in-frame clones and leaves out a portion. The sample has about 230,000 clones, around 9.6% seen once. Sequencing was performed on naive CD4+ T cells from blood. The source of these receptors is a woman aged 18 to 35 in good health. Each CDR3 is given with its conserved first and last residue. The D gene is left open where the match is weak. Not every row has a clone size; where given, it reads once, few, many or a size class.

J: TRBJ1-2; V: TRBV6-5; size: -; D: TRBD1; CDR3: CASRVDRGRNYGYTF; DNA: TGTGCCAGCAGGGTGGACAGGGGGCGCAACTATGGCTACACCTTC
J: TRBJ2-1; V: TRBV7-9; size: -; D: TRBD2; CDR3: CASRKYGLAGGGTYNEQFF; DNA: TGTGCCAGCAGGAAGTACGGACTAGCGGGGGGAGGGACCTACAATGAGCAGTTCTTC
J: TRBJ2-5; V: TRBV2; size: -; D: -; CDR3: CASTGSMETQYF; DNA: TGTGCCAGCACCGGGAGTATGGAGACCCAGTACTTC
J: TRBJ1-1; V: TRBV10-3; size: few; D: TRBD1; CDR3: CAISESRDRGLKGTEAFF; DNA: TGTGCCATCAGTGAGTCCAGGGACAGGGGCCTTAAGGGCACTGAAGCTTTCTTT
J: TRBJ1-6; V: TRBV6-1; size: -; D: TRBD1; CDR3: CASSELGQGNSPLHF; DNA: TGTGCCAGCAGTGAACTGGGACAGGGGAATTCACCCCTCCACTTT
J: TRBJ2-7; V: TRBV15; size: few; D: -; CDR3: CATSRGDAEGNYEQYF; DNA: TGTGCCACCAGCAGAGGCGACGCGGAGGGTAACTACGAGCAGTACTTC
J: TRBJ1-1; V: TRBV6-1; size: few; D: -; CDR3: CASSPLASNTEAFF; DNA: TGTGCCAGCAGTCCCCTGGCCAGTAACACTGAAGCTTTCTTT
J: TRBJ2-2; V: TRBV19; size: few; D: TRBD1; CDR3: CASSSGQGANTGELFF; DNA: TGTGCCAGTAGTTCAGGACAGGGGGCAAACACCGGGGAGCTGTTTTTT
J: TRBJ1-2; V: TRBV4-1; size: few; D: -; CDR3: CASSQDLGGRGARHYGYTF; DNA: TGCGCCAGCAGCCAAGACTTAGGTGGCAGGGGAGCGAGGCACTATGGCTACACCTTC
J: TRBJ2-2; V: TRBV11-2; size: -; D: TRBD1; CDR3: CASSRQGTGELFF; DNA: TGTGCCAGCAGCCGACAGGGCACCGGGGAGCTGTTTTTT
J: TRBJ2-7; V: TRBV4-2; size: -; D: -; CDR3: CASSQPERAAYEQYF; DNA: TGTGCCAGCAGCCAACCTGAGCGGGCGGCCTACGAGCAGTACTTC
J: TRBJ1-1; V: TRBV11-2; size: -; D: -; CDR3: CASSQGRGTEAFF; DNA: TGTGCCAGCAGCCAGGGAAGAGGAACTGAAGCTTTCTTT
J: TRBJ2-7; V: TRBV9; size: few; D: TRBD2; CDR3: CASSVATSGRVYEQYF; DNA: TGTGCCAGCAGCGTAGCAACTAGCGGGAGGGTCTACGAGCAGTACTTC
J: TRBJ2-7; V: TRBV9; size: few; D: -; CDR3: CASSVGWSGAYEQYF; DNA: TGTGCCAGCAGCGTAGGATGGTCGGGGGCCTACGAGCAGTACTTC
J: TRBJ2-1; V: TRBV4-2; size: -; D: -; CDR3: CASSQGQIQGREQFF; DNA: TGTGCCAGCAGCCAAGGTCAGATACAGGGTCGCGAGCAGTTCTTC
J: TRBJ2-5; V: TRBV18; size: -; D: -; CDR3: CASSPLEETQYF; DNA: TGTGCCAGCTCACCACTGGAGGAGACCCAGTACTTC
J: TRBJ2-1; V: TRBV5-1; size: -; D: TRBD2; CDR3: CASSLSGTSGRADEQFF; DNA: TGCGCCAGCAGCTTGTCCGGGACTAGCGGGAGGGCGGATGAGCAGTTCTTC
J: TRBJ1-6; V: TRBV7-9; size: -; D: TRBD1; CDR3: CASGRQGAPYNSPLHF; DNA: TGTGCCAGCGGCAGACAGGGGGCACCCTATAATTCACCCCTCCACTTT
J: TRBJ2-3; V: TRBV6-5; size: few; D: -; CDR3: CASSYASGVGDTQYF; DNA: TGTGCCAGCAGTTACGCTTCAGGGGTGGGAGATACGCAGTATTTT
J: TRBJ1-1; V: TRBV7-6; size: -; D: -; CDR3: CASSLRGREGSNTEAFF; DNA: TGTGCCAGCAGCTTAAGGGGCCGGGAGGGCTCGAACACTGAAGCTTTCTTT
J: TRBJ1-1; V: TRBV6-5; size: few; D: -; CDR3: CASSYSGGRGTEAFF; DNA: TGTGCCAGCAGTTACTCGGGAGGACGGGGCACTGAAGCTTTCTTT
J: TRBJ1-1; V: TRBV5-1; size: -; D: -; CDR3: CASSLVASEEAEAFF; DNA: TGCGCCAGCAGCTTGGTGGCTTCTGAGGAGGCTGAAGCTTTCTTT
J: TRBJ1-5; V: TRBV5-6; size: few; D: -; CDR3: CASSPSRGLGQPQHF; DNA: TGTGCCAGCAGCCCCTCCAGGGGATTAGGACAGCCCCAGCATTTT
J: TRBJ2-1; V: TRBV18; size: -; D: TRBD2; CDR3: CASSRRGEGLGDEQFF; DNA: TGTGCCAGCTCCCGCCGTGGGGAGGGCCTTGGGGATGAGCAGTTCTTC
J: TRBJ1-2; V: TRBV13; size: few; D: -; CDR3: CASSAWTENYGYTF; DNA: TGTGCCAGCAGCGCGTGGACAGAAAACTATGGCTACACCTTC
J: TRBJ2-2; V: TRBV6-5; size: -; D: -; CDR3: CASRGLNTGELFF; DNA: TGTGCCAGCAGGGGGCTTAACACCGGGGAGCTGTTTTTT
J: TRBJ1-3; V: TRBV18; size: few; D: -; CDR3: CASSHGRDTSGNTIYF; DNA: TGTGCCAGCTCACACGGCCGGGACACCTCTGGAAACACCATATATTTT
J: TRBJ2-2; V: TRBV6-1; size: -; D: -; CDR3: CASSAKYTGELFF; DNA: TGTGCCAGCAGTGCTAAATACACCGGGGAGCTGTTTTTT
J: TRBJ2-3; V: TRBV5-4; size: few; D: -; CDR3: CASSRPVEGTDTQYF; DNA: TGTGCCAGCAGCCGCCCCGTGGAGGGGACAGATACGCAGTATTTT
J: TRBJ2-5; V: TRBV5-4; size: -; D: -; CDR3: CASSLDPEETQYF; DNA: TGTGCCAGCAGCTTGGATCCGGAAGAGACCCAGTACTTC
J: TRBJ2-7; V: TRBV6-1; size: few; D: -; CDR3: CASSVAPRLAYEQYF; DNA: TGTGCCAGCAGTGTCGCCCCTAGATTAGCCTACGAGCAGTACTTC
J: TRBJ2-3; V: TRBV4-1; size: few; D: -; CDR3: CASSQGIAESTDTQYF; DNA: TGCGCCAGCAGCCAAGGCATAGCGGAAAGCACAGATACGCAGTATTTT
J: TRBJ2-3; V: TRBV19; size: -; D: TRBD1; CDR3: CASSMDRDFTDTQYF; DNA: TGTGCCAGTAGTATGGACAGGGACTTCACAGATACGCAGTATTTT
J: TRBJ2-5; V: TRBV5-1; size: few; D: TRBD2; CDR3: CASRWGLAGGTSQETQYF; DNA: TGCGCCAGCCGTTGGGGACTAGCGGGGGGTACCTCCCAAGAGACCCAGTACTTC
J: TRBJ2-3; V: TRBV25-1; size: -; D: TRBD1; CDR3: CASSESGTGRTDTQYF; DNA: TGTGCCAGCTCGGAATCCGGGACAGGGAGAACAGATACGCAGTATTTT
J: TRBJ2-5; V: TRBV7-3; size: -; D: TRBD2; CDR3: CASSLLGLGPGETQYF; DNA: TGTGCCAGCAGCTTACTGGGACTAGGTCCGGGGGAGACCCAGTACTTC
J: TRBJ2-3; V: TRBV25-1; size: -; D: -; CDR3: CASSGGRGTQYF; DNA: TGTGCCAGCAGCGGAGGACGTGGTACGCAGTATTTT
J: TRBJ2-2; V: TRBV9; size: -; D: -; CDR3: CASSVVSTGELFF; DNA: TGTGCCAGCAGCGTAGTCTCCACCGGGGAGCTGTTTTTT
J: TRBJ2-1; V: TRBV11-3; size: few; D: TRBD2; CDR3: CASSSGLAGGQEQFF; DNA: TGTGCCAGCAGCTCGGGACTAGCGGGGGGGCAGGAGCAGTTCTTC
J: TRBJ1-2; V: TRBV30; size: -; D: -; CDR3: CAWSWWVAANYGYTF; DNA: TGTGCCTGGAGTTGGTGGGTGGCGGCTAACTATGGCTACACCTTC